Given below is one T cell receptor (beta chain) in context. The specificity of this receptor is unknown. No base-level quality is on record; no much larger clone is a single base apart. This entry comes from a study of shared clonotypes between healthy human individuals (dated by TCRdb to the early 2020s). The study in broad terms: Three men and a couple of women, aged 18 to 49 years, made up the cohort. For each donor, CD4 naive and CD4 memory were each given three plates, CD8 naive was given two plates, and CD8 memory was given one plate. Blood TCR repertoires of five healthy adults were deeply sequenced to estimate repertoire size and the extent of clonotype sharing between individuals. To increase sequencing depth and limit assay-specific biases, different laboratories used diverse techniques to prepare libraries and sequence TCR repertoires. Leukapheresis yielded between about 0.9 and 9.5 billion PBMCs per donor. Overall study results and their limits: Based on pairwise subsampling, the degree of clonotype sharing among donors was expected to be affected by sequencing depth. Even with the large sequencing depth, rarefaction of the sorted-subset datasets indicated that sequencing was incomplete. Sampling was restricted to blood, and TCR repertoires in tissue are likely to differ from TCR repertoires in blood. The genetic and exposure-history diversity represented was limited by the small number of donors. Across a handful of donors, around 5.4% of naive CD4, around 3.3% of naive CD8, 2% to 2.5% of memory CD4, and 0.3% to 0.45% of memory CD8 clonotypes were shared. Estimated clonotype richness was generally larger for naive than for memory subsets. Compared with non-shared clonotypes, the clonotypes found in all four sorted-subset donors had higher generation probabilities.

The CDR3 starts with the cysteine, ends with the phenylalanine, and has 14 residues. Only the CDR3 region is kept as DNA, spanning 42 bases read in frame from base 1. According to the germline V gene, CDR1 reads SGHTA and CDR2 reads FQGNSA. The germline V and J ends show losses of 2 bases and 5 bases respectively, and no gene match explains 4 bases of the junction. Using the deep immunoSEQ assay, TCR CDR3 regions were amplified from genomic DNA by multiplex PCR. Genomic DNA extracted from each cell subset was distributed evenly over all wells of several immunoSEQ 96-well plates, and each plate served as one replicate. Each replicate PCR for sorted subsets received about 210 ng genomic DNA, equal to roughly 29,000 T cell genomes. Purified libraries were measured with a Qubit 3.0 fluorometer, size-checked on a Bioanalyzer 2100, and measured again with the KAPA Library Quantification kit. Every immunoSEQ 96-well plate was sequenced on a separate single-read 150-cycle Illumina NextSeq 550 flow cell. As for the authors' bioinformatics: Because the immunoSEQ output held only junctional sequences and lacked quality scores, the filtering could not match the filtering applied to full-length reads. To assign V/J genes and CDR3, sequences were annotated against IMGT germline references using PyIR, a Python wrapper for IgBLAST v1.9. Reads were filtered out if the reads had weak V/J assignments (E-value above 1e-6), no CDR3, stop codons, out-of-frame junctions, or ambiguous translated residues. V3J clonotypes were defined as sequences sharing an identical inferred V gene, J gene, and CDR3 amino acid sequence. To compute the percentage overlap between repertoires, the number of shared unique clonotypes was divided by the size of the smaller repertoire. Richness of each repertoire was evaluated using RTK rarefaction, the Chao1 estimator, and Recon v2.1 estimates of unobserved clonotypes. Generation probabilities were computed with OLGA for all TCRbeta clonotypes obtained by the gDNA method from four donors. Held by TCRdb, this immuneACCESS table contains in-frame sequences only and omits some clones. Under half of the omission traces to an unresolved V gene where checked; the cause of the rest is unknown. That table supplies the V and J calls and clone size; D and trimming were determined from the DNA. This sample lists 2 million to 2.5 million clones; under 95% were detected once. 0.35% to 0.45% of the sample belongs to the ten largest clones.

Donors were healthy HIV-negative adults with no recently reported acute infections or vaccinations. Only Caucasian adults living in Nashville, Tennessee, USA were represented among the donors. CD4+ T cells were enriched through magnetic negative selection, after which naive cells were positively selected on CD45RA and the remaining negative fraction served as the memory subset. Blood was obtained by leukapheresis, after which PBMCs were separated by Ficoll-Histopaque density gradient centrifugation and cryopreserved in liquid nitrogen vapor phase. Analytical flow cytometry was used to check the purity and quantity of every magnetically sorted T cell population. Each sorted fraction had its genomic DNA isolated and then quantified by UV absorbance on a Nanodrop 2000c.

Recombination connected TRBV7-2 to TRBJ2-7, with 9 middle bases fitting TRBD1. Material: naive CD4+ T cells from PBMCs. The intended sense of this specimen's cell subset or site label: CD45RA+ positively selected. The TCR originated in a man younger than 35 in good health. Some clones in this sample may be carry-over from other donors' samples. The CDR3 region: CASSLRDRADEQYF. The DNA sequence is TGTGCCAGCAGCTTAAGGGACAGGGCCGACGAGCAGTACTTC.